A selection of T cell receptor beta chains follows, all from one sample in a study of breast tumors, draining lymph nodes, adjacent tissues. TCRdb re-called the multiplex PCR reads with MiXCR, one entry per CDR3 protein. Of 150,000 or so distinct CDR3 sequences detected, 25% to 40% appear once; the ten largest clones hold around 4%. Sequencing was carried out using axillary lymph node tissue. Receptors were obtained from a female donor with breast cancer. Some clones in this sample may be carry-over from other donors' samples. CDR3s include the opening cysteine and the closing phenylalanine or tryptophan. The D gene is left open where the match is weak. For some rows the clone size is stated as once, few or many, or as a class when expanded; others skip it.

clone_size j_call d_call v_call cdr3_nt cdr3_aa
many TRBJ1-2 NA TRBV9 TGTGCCAGCAGCGTAGATGAGCAGGGCCGGCCTGGCTCCACCTTC CASSVDEQGRPGSTF
many TRBJ2-7 NA TRBV27 TGTGCCAGCAGCTTGACAGGCTACGAGCAGTACTTC CASSLTGYEQYF
many TRBJ1-2 TRBD1 TRBV9 TGTGCCAGCGGTGAGGACAGGGGCCCCTGGGGCTACACCTTC CASGEDRGPWGYTF
many TRBJ2-2 TRBD1 TRBV10-2 TGCGCCAGTTCGGACAGGGAAGGCGGGGAGCTGTTTTTT CASSDREGGELFF
many TRBJ2-1 NA TRBV30 TGTGCCTGGAGTGCTCTGGGGATTCGGACACGGGACAATGAGCAGTTCTTC CAWSALGIRTRDNEQFF
NA TRBJ2-7 NA TRBV5-1 TGCGCCAGCAGCTTGGACCAGGGCAGGCGCTCCTACGAGCAGTACTTC CASSLDQGRRSYEQYF
NA TRBJ2-2 NA TRBV7-3 TGTGCCAGCAGCTTAGATGGGGGGCAAACCGGGGAGCTGTTTTTT CASSLDGGQTGELFF
many TRBJ1-2 NA TRBV5-1 TGCGCCAGCAGCTTGGTTCGAGATGGCTACACCTTC CASSLVRDGYTF
NA TRBJ1-3 NA TRBV6-1 TGTGCCAGCAGACACCTCCGGGAACGGAAAGGAGACACCATATATTTT CASRHLRERKGDTIYF
many TRBJ2-7 TRBD1 TRBV6-2/TRBV6-3 TGTGCCAGCAGTCGGACAGGGGGGAGCTCCTACGAGCAGTACTTC CASSRTGGSSYEQYF
many TRBJ2-2 TRBD2 TRBV7-9 TGTGCCAGCAGCTCTACTAGCGGGGGGGCCGCCGGGGAGCTGTTTTTT CASSSTSGGAAGELFF
NA TRBJ2-1 NA TRBV7-9 TGTGCCAGCAGCTTACTTACCCGCAATGAGCAGTTCTTC CASSLLTRNEQFF
NA TRBJ1-5 TRBD1 TRBV28 TGTGCCAGCAGTTTATATCTTCAGGGGGACACTCAGCATTTT CASSLYLQGDTQHF
few TRBJ1-1 NA TRBV20-1 TGCAGTGCTAGAGAGTGGGCCTTGAACACTGAAGCTTTCTTT CSAREWALNTEAFF
many TRBJ2-2 TRBD1 TRBV24-1 TGTGCCACCAGCACACAGGGGTCCGTAGGGGAGCTGTTTTTT CATSTQGSVGELFF
many TRBJ1-2 NA TRBV7-9 TGTGCCAGCAGCTTCAGGGTGGATGGCTACACCTTC CASSFRVDGYTF
many TRBJ2-7 NA TRBV5-1 TGCGCCAGCAGCGTTGACAGCTACGAGCAGTACTTC CASSVDSYEQYF
NA TRBJ1-5 NA TRBV20-1 TGCAGTGCTAGAGATCAACTGGGAGGAAGGAGCAATCGACCCCAGCATTTT CSARDQLGGRSNRPQHF
many TRBJ2-7 TRBD1 TRBV10-3 TGTGCCATCAGCCGACACGAAGGGACAGGGGGTAACGAGCAGTACTTC CAISRHEGTGGNEQYF
many TRBJ2-3 NA TRBV9 TGTGCCAGCAGCGGGGGAGCTAGGGGGGGGACAGATACGCAGTATTTT CASSGGARGGTDTQYF
NA TRBJ2-6 TRBD2 TRBV4-2 TGTGCCAGCAGCCCGATAGCGGGGACCTCTGGGGCCAACGTCCTGACTTTC CASSPIAGTSGANVLTF
many TRBJ2-3 TRBD2 TRBV6-6 TGTGCCAGCAGTTACTCAGGTCTAGCGGGAAACACAGATACGCAGTATTTT CASSYSGLAGNTDTQYF
NA TRBJ2-1 NA TRBV24-1 TGTGCCACCAGCGATGGGCTTTTCGGGTCCTACAATGAGCAGGTCTTC CATSDGLFGSYNEQVF
many TRBJ1-5 NA TRBV19 TGTGCCAGTAGTTATCCACAGGATAGCAATCAGCCCCAGCATTTT CASSYPQDSNQPQHF
many TRBJ2-2 TRBD2 TRBV5-6 TGTGCCAGCAGCTCGGGAGGGCGTCCCGGGGAGCTGTTTTTT CASSSGGRPGELFF
many TRBJ2-2 NA TRBV7-2 TGTGCCAGCAGCTTCGGACTCCCGAACACCGGGGAGCTGTTTTTT CASSFGLPNTGELFF
many TRBJ2-6 NA TRBV5-5 TGTGCCAGCAGCTTGGCGGGGGCTGGGGCCAACGTCCTGACTTTC CASSLAGAGANVLTF
many TRBJ1-1 NA TRBV20-1 TGCAGTGCTCCCGGGACCAAGAACACTGAAGCTTTCTTT CSAPGTKNTEAFF
many TRBJ2-1 TRBD2 TRBV12-5 TGTGCTAGTGGCAAAGCGGGAGCGGTGTACAATGAGCAGTTCTTC CASGKAGAVYNEQFF
many TRBJ1-2 NA TRBV7-9 TGTGCCAGCAGCGTTGCGCTAGGGCGAGGCTACACCTTC CASSVALGRGYTF
NA TRBJ1-1 NA TRBV6-5 TGTGCCAGCAGTTACGCGGCCCGGGACACCGTAATGAACACTGAAGCTTTCTTT CASSYAARDTVMNTEAFF
NA TRBJ2-2 TRBD2 TRBV4-1 TGCGCCAGCAGCCAAGGGGCTAGCGGGGGCCCGAACACCGGGGAGCTGTTTTTT CASSQGASGGPNTGELFF
NA TRBJ1-6 NA TRBV20-1 TGCAGTGCTAGAGGGTACAGGGAGGGCCATAATTCACCCCTCCACTTT CSARGYREGHNSPLHF
many TRBJ2-2 TRBD1 TRBV28 TGTGCCAGCACTACAACAGGGGTAGGGAACACCGGGGAGCTGTTTTTT CASTTTGVGNTGELFF
NA TRBJ1-2 NA TRBV28 TGTGCCAGCAGGGAACAGGTGCCCTATGGCTACACCTTC CASREQVPYGYTF
many TRBJ2-5 NA TRBV30 TGTGCCTGGGCTCTCCGGGGAGGCTGGAGAGAGACCCAGTACTTC CAWALRGGWRETQYF
many TRBJ2-3 NA TRBV9 TGTGCCAGCAGCGTAGGCCACACCACAGATACGCAGTATTTT CASSVGHTTDTQYF
once TRBJ1-4 NA TRBV2 TGTGCTAGCAGGCGGAACAGTAAATCTAATGAAAAGGGACTGTTTTTT CASRRNSKSNEKGLFF
many TRBJ2-3 TRBD2 TRBV24-1 TGTGCCATCGCGCCGAGCGGGAGGAACCCCCCAGATACGCAGTATTTT CAIAPSGRNPPDTQYF
NA TRBJ1-5 NA TRBV6-5 TGTGCCAGTAGTGCGTACTCGATTGAGAGATTAGGCATGGGCAATCAGCCCCCGCATTTT CASSAYSIERLGMGNQPPHF
many TRBJ2-1 TRBD2 TRBV24-1 TGTGCCACCAGTGATTTCTCGACTAGCGGGAGTCTTGATGAGCAGTTCTTC CATSDFSTSGSLDEQFF
many TRBJ1-2 NA TRBV6-1 TGTGCCAGCAGTGGCCTTTTCGATGTCCCTCTCGACTACACCTTC CASSGLFDVPLDYTF